This T cell receptor (beta chain) was identified in a study of T cell responses to AZD1222 COVID-19 vaccine (dated by TCRdb to the early 2020s). Context from the whole study: A total of just over 230 trial participants underwent TCR sequencing, of whom about 200 had received two doses of AZD1222 and around 26 had received two doses of the MenACWY control vaccine. Trial participants were enrolled by age into subgroups of 18-55, 56-69 and 70-plus years, and 148, 28 and 57 TCR-sequenced participants, respectively, were included in these subgroups. The study at large found these results: The 56-69-year group was small, and its depth increase did not reach significance, likely because of low power. The whole spike protein was spanned by vaccine-associated CD4 TCRs, and dominant responses were seen in regions 160-218 and 743-854. Participants were mostly white British and included more females than males, and it was suggested by the authors that clonal diversity may have been underestimated. Only five to seven AZD1222 recipients were SARS-CoV-2 seropositive at baseline, limiting conclusions about previously exposed vaccinees. Reportedly, almost half of the unique spike-specific TCRs recognized epitopes lying outside the regions that are mutated in the B.1.351 and B.1.1.7 variants. No day 14 peak-response samples were available, so repertoires were characterized only after the peak T cell response. After two AZD1222 doses, spike-specific TCR breadth and depth were significantly higher than at day 0 and than in MenACWY recipients.

Points on this clone: Its target antigen remains unknown. Base qualities are not recorded, but no much larger clone differs from it by a single base.

The germline V gene supplies CDR1 MNHEY and CDR2 SVGAGI. Trimming leaves V shorter by 5 bases and J shorter by 4 bases, with the junction holding 9 bases beyond the gene matches. From the cysteine through the phenylalanine, the CDR3 covers 15 amino acids. The read is trimmed to its CDR3 DNA, 45 bases read in frame from base 1. The time point label corresponds to: about 28 days (+/-7) after the second vaccine dose. AZD1222 recipients with second doses at about 4 weeks or about 12 weeks were pooled, because spike-specific TCR depth and breadth did not differ between schedules. Samples from vaccinated people were obtained from the UK trials COV001 and COV002, which included a single-blind randomized controlled phase 2/3 trial of AZD1222 (ChAdOx1 nCoV-19) in healthy adults. For TCRbeta chain sequencing, PBMC samples were collected from trial participants at day 0 and at day 28 after the second dose.

The CDR3 regions of human TCRbeta chains were analyzed by immunosequencing. From the authors' description of their analysis: Repertoire TCRs were checked for matches against a reference library of SARS-CoV-2-specific TCRs that had been generated using the MIRA antigen-specificity platform. Breadth was defined as the fraction of unique TCRs that were SARS-CoV-2-associated. Depth was defined as the fraction of total T cells that were SARS-CoV-2-associated. Using the MIRA data, each spike-specific TCR was mapped to the spike region that the TCR reacts to and placed in a CD4 or CD8 class. Log10-transformed breadth and depth values were compared by one-way ANOVA with Sidak's multiple comparisons tests. TCRdb carries this immuneACCESS record with in-frame sequences only. Its versions omit some clonotypes, under half of them owing to an unresolved V gene in the studies checked, with the rest unexplained. That table is the source of V, J and clone size, and D and trimming were worked out from the DNA. In this sample the table shows approximately 130,000 clones, roughly nine tenths of which occur a single time. The ten largest clones capture over 9% of the sample.

The clonotype originates from an adult who received the AZD1222 COVID-19 vaccine. This material consisted of peripheral blood, taken 28 days after the second AZD1222 dose. The rearrangement joined TRBV6-5 to TRBJ1-2, with 8 junctional bases fitting TRBD1. Here is the DNA: TGTGCCAGCAGTCGGGAGGGACAGGCATCCTATGGCTACACCTTC. This encodes CASSREGQASYGYTF.